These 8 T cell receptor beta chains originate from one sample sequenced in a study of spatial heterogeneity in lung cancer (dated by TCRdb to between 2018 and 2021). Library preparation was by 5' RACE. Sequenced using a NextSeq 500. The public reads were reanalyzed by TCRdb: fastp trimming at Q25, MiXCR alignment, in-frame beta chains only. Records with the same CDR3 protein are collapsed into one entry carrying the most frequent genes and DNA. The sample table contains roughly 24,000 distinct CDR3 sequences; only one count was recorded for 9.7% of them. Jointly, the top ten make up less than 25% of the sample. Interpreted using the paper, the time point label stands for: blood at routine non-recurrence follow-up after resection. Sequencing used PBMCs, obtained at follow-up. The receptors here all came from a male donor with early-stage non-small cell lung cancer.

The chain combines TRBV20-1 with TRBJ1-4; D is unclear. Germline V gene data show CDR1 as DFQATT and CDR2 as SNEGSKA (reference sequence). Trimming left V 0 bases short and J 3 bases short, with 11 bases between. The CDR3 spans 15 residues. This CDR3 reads CSARDIRVSNEKLFF. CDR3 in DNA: TGCAGTGCTAGAGACATAAGGGTTTCTAATGAAAAACTGTTTTTT.

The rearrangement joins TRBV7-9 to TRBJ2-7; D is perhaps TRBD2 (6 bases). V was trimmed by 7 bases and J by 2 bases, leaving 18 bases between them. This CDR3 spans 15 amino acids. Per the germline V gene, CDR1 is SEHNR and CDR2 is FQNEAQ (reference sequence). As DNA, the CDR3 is TGTGCCAGCAACTCCCAGGGAGGCGGCCCCTACGAGCAGTACTTC. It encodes CASNSQGGGPYEQYF.

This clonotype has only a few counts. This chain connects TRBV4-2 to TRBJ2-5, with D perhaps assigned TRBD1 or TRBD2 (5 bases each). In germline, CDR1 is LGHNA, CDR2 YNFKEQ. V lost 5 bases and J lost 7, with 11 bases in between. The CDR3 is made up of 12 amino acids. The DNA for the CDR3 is TGTGCCAGCAGCAGTTCGAGGGGGACCCAGTACTTC. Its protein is CASSSSRGTQYF.

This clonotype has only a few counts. The chain's CDR3 is CASSPDPGELFF. The DNA of the CDR3 is TGTGCCAGTAGTCCCGACCCGGGAGAGCTGTTTTTT. This sequence joins TRBV19 and TRBJ2-2, with D possibly matching TRBD2 (5 bases). Germline-derived CDR1 and CDR2 are LNHDA and SQIVND (reference sequence). The CDR3 length is 12 residues. Between the trimmed V and J ends, which lost 5 bases and 11 bases, there was a span of 12 bases.

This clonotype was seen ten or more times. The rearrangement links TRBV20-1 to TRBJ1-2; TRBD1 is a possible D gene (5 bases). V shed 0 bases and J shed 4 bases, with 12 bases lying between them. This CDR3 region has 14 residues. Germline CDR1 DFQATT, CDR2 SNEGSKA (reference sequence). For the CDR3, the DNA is TGCAGTGCTAGAGATCTTAGGGGCGTCTATGGCTACACCTTC. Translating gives CSARDLRGVYGYTF.

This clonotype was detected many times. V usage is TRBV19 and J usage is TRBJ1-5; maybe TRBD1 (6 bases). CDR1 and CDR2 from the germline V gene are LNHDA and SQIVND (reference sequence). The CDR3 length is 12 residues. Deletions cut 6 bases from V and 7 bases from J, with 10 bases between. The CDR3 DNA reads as TGTGCCAGTAGCGGCAGGGGCCAGCCCCAGCATTTT. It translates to CASSGRGQPQHF.

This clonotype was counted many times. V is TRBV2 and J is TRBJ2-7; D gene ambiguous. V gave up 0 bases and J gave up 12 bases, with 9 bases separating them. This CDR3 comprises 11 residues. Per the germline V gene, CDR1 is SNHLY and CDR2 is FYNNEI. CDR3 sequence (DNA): TGTGCCAGCAGTGAAGCGGGTCCTCTGTACTTC. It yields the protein CASSEAGPLYF.

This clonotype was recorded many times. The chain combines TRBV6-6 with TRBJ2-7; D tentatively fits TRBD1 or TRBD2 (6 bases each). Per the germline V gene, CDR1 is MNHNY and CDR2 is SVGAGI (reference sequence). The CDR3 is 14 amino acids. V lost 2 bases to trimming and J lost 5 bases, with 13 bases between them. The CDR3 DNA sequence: TGTGCCAGCAGTTACGGGGGGCAGATCCACGAGCAGTACTTC. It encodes CASSYGGQIHEQYF.